This T cell receptor beta chain was identified during a study of cytomegalovirus exposure and HLA in healthy donors. CDR1 SEHNR and CDR2 FQNEAQ come from the germline V gene (reference sequence). The length of the CDR3 is 12 residues. V lost 4 bases to trimming and J lost 9 bases, with 12 bases between them. This clone has just a few counts. Its antigen is undetermined. Overall study findings and caveats: Many donors carried some public TCRs, although rarity characterized most TCR sequences. Segments of the TCR beta V type were, in most cases, productive about 87% or about 30% of the time in an earlier analysis.

PCR employed 60 Vbeta and 13 Jbeta primers. Sequenced by immunoSEQ multiplex PCR; TCRdb stores in-frame clones only, minus some. The data hold approximately 100,000 clones, with less than 10% observed a single time. The sequence came from a man aged 45-65 years in good health and CMV-seropositive. This chain joins TRBV7-9 and TRBJ1-2; D perhaps matches TRBD1 (5 bases). The sequencing input was PBMCs. CDR3 protein: CASSSQGSSYTF. In DNA form, the CDR3 reads TGTGCCAGCAGCTCCCAGGGTTCGAGCTACACCTTC.